This TCR beta chain was identified during a study of blood T cell repertoires in COVID-19. Study-wide context: Sites in the United States, Italy and Spain provided acute and convalescent COVID-19 samples.

Measured with immunoSEQ multiplex PCR; TCRdb has only the in-frame clones, and not every one. The sample lists 130,000 or so clones; 70% to 90% were seen once. CDR1 is SQVTM and CDR2 is ANQGSEA in the germline V gene. This CDR3 is 15 amino acids long. Unmatched junction bases numbered 8, after V lost 5 bases and J lost 0 bases. This TCR was recovered from a man aged 35 to 55 with acute or convalescent COVID-19. The sequenced sample consisted of peripheral blood. The rearrangement uses TRBV29-1 and TRBJ2-7; 9 nucleotides agree with TRBD2. CDR3 nucleotides: TGCAGCGTTACTAGCGGGCCTCATAGCTCCTACGAGCAGTACTTC. The encoded protein is CSVTSGPHSSYEQYF.